The 4 T cell receptor beta chains below all came from one sample that was sequenced in a study of early T cells in non-severe SARS-CoV-2 infection. TCRdb re-called the 5' RACE reads with MiXCR, one entry per CDR3 protein. The top ten clones hold more than 3.5% of a sample with 50,000 to 65,000 distinct CDR3 sequences, around 14% of them seen once. The source material was whole blood. These receptors were collected from an adult who was a healthcare worker with PCR-confirmed SARS-CoV-2 infection or an uninfected control (not recorded which).

This clonotype came up a few times. The chain uses TRBV29-1 and TRBJ1-1, with a possible D match to TRBD1 (6 bases). CDR1 SQVTM and CDR2 ANQGSEA come from the germline V gene. The V end was cut by 6 bases, the J end by 1 base, with 9 bases between. This CDR3 is 12 amino acids long. CDR3 DNA sequence: TGCAGCGTCACAGGGTCGAACACTGAAGCTTTCTTT. Translating it yields CSVTGSNTEAFF. Looking up the rest from reference TRBV29-1 and TRBJ1-1 gives the full variable domain: SAVISQKPSRDICQRGTSLTIQCQVDSQVTMMFWYRQQPGQSLTLIATANQGSEATYESGFVIDKFPISRPNLTFSTLTVSNMSPEDSSIYLCSVTGSNTEAFFGQGTRLTVV.

This clonotype was counted only a few times. The V gene is TRBV7-6, the J gene TRBJ2-5; either TRBD1 or TRBD2 may fit D (5 bases each). Germline V gives CDR1 SGHVS, CDR2 FNYEAQ. CDR3 length: 17 residues. Deletions cut 2 bases from V and 0 bases from J, with 16 bases between. This CDR3 reads CASSLSPGTEYQETQYF. The CDR3 coding sequence is TGTGCCAGCAGCTTAAGCCCCGGGACGGAATACCAAGAGACCCAGTACTTC. Filled out from reference TRBV7-6 and TRBJ2-5, the complete variable domain reads GAGVSQSPRYKVTKRGQDVALRCDPISGHVSLYWYRQALGQGPEFLTYFNYEAQQDKSGLPNDRFSAERPEGSISTLTIQRTEQRDSAMYRCASSLSPGTEYQETQYFGPGTRLLVL.

The V gene is TRBV12-3 or TRBV12-4, the J gene TRBJ2-7; D is unresolved. This CDR3 region has 13 residues. V dropped 3 bases and J dropped 5 bases, with 11 bases sitting between them. The CDR3 sequence is CASSFVLVNEQYF. The CDR3 coding sequence is TGTGCCAGCAGTTTCGTGCTAGTAAACGAGCAGTACTTC.

This clonotype was observed a few times. The DNA for the CDR3 is TGTGCCAGCAGCGTACAGGGGCGGGCCACTGAAGCTTTCTTT. Translation gives CASSVQGRATEAFF. The rearrangement links TRBV13 to TRBJ1-1, with TRBD1 identical over 7 bases. The CDR3 is 14 residues long. V shed 5 bases and J 4 bases; nucleotides not matched to a gene: 7. CDR1 and CDR2 from the germline V gene are PRHDT and FYEKMQ (reference sequence).